One and the same sample provided the 9 T cell receptor beta chains below, sequenced in a study of Graves' ophthalmopathy and Graves' hyperthyroidism (dated by TCRdb to 2016 to 2019). Sequenced on an Illumina HiSeq 2000. For repertoire sequencing, the TCR beta CDR3 regions were amplified from RNA transcripts. A first-round RT-PCR used HTBI primers with the Qiagen OneStep RT-PCR kit, followed by a second-round multiplex PCR, size selection and purification. TCRdb passed the public sequencing reads through fastp at Q25 and MiXCR, retaining productive beta sequences. Rows with a matching CDR3 protein are joined into one entry that keeps the most common DNA and genes. A total of about 620,000 distinct CDR3 sequences appear in this sample, 22% of them only once. The ten largest clones take up around 7% of the sample. The sample taken for sequencing was peripheral blood. These receptors all come from a woman between 18 and 30 years old with stable Graves' hyperthyroidism. Some clones in this sample may be carry-over from other donors' samples. Donor details come from another sample of the same person, matched by shared clones.

The chain carries TRBV4-2 and TRBJ2-7; 8 bases line up with TRBD1. V shed 4 bases and J 5 bases; nucleotides not matched to a gene: 13. The CDR3 length is 16 residues. Looked up from germline, CDR1 is LGHNA and CDR2 is YNFKEQ. The CDR3 DNA reads as TGTGCCAGCAGCCCGAGCCTCGGACAGGGATCCGACGAGCAGTACTTC. Translated: CASSPSLGQGSDEQYF.

This clonotype occurred many times. V usage is TRBV7-8 and J usage is TRBJ1-2; TRBD1 is a possible D gene (5 bases). CDR1 is SGHVS and CDR2 is FQNEAQ in the germline V gene. The germline V and J ends were trimmed by 3 bases and 2 bases, with 10 bases remaining between them. This CDR3 is built from 14 residues. The DNA of the CDR3 is TGTGCCAGCAGCTTGCCGGGACCCAACTATGGCTACACCTTC. This sequence encodes CASSLPGPNYGYTF.

This clonotype was detected a few times. A read error may explain this, as a much larger clone is one base away. V and J are TRBV6-1 and TRBJ2-5; 13 bases are shared with TRBD2. Losses at the gene ends were 7 bases for V and 1 base for J; bases not matched to a gene: 3. In germline, CDR1 is MNHNS, CDR2 SASEGT. The CDR3 runs to 15 residues. The CDR3 coding sequence is TGTGCCAGCACCCGACTAGCGGGGGGCCAAGAGACCCAGTACTTC. It translates to CASTRLAGGQETQYF.

This clonotype was detected a few times. The chain couples TRBV4-1 to TRBJ1-1; D might be TRBD1 (6 bases). Germline V lookup: CDR1 MGHRA, CDR2 YSYEKL. Trimming shortened V by 7 bases and J by 6 bases, and 24 bases separated the two germline ends. The CDR3 has 16 amino acids. CDR3 DNA: TGCGCCAGCAAAGTTGGTCAGGGGTCCCCTAAGGCTGAAGCTTTCTTT. It encodes CASKVGQGSPKAEAFF.

The rearrangement uses TRBV19 and TRBJ2-7, with a possible D match to TRBD1 (5 bases). Germline V gene data show CDR1 as LNHDA and CDR2 as SQIVND (reference sequence). The CDR3 sequence is 13 residues long. Trimming removed 3 bases from V and 3 bases from J, with 9 bases in between. The CDR3 sequence: CASSMGRDYEQYF. CDR3 bases: TGTGCCAGTAGTATGGGGCGAGACTACGAGCAGTACTTC.

This clonotype was observed a handful of times. The V gene is TRBV6-1, the J gene TRBJ2-5; D possibly uses TRBD1 or TRBD2 (6 bases each). CDR3 size: 15 residues. In germline, CDR1 is MNHNS, CDR2 SASEGT. Trimming removed 6 bases at V and 2 bases at J, with 16 bases between. The CDR3 DNA follows: TGTGCCAGCAGAGGGGGGTTAGCGGCACAAGAGACCCAGTACTTC. It encodes CASRGGLAAQETQYF.

This clonotype was seen repeatedly, ten times or more. The V call is TRBV12-5, the J call TRBJ2-5, with a tentative D call TRBD1 (6 bases). V lost 2 bases and J 5 bases, leaving 27 bases between the germline ends. The CDR3 covers 19 residues. CDR1 and CDR2 from the germline V gene are LGHNT and FRNRAP. CDR3 in DNA: TGTGCTAGTGGTTTGCCACTCGTCCCTGTGGGGGCCGGATGGGAGACCCAGTACTTC. Translating gives CASGLPLVPVGAGWETQYF.

The sample holds a few counts of this clonotype. CDR3 nucleotides: TGTGCCAGCAGGAGCCACAAGGATCAATTAAACTATGGCTACACCTTC. This translates into CASRSHKDQLNYGYTF. V gene TRBV12-3 or TRBV12-4 combines with J gene TRBJ1-2; D is unresolved. This CDR3 is 16 amino acids long. V shed 6 bases and J shed 2 bases, with 19 bases lying between them.

This clonotype was seen more than once but under ten times. V is TRBV27 and J is TRBJ2-2; 7 bases match TRBD1. From germline, CDR1 is MNHEY and CDR2 SMNVEV (reference sequence). This CDR3 region has 16 residues. V trimming: 7 bases; J trimming: 0 bases; junction bases outside the gene matches: 8. CDR3 nucleotide sequence: TGTGCCAGCACCCTACCGGGACAGCCGAACACCGGGGAGCTGTTTTTT. It encodes CASTLPGQPNTGELFF.